Below are 31 T cell receptor beta chains sequenced from a single sample in a study of blood T cell repertoires in COVID-19. Produced via immunoSEQ multiplex PCR; TCRdb's table is partial and in-frame only. The sample contains some 64,000 clones, under 80% of which appear only once. Sequenced input: peripheral blood. The origin of the receptors is a man aged 55 to 69 with acute or convalescent COVID-19.

The chain recombines TRBV5-6 with TRBJ1-5, with D possibly being TRBD1 (6 bases). CDR3 length: 14 amino acids. Per germline, CDR1 SGHDT and CDR2 YYEEEE. V was cut by 2 bases and J by 5 bases, with 11 bases left in between. CDR3 sequence: CASSFGQSYQPQHF. CDR3 DNA: TGTGCCAGCAGCTTTGGACAGTCATATCAGCCCCAGCATTTT.

The chain is built from TRBV5-6 and TRBJ2-1; the match to TRBD1 covers 7 bases. The length of the CDR3 is 15 residues. The V and J ends lost 2 bases and 6 bases, in that order; junction bases with no gene match: 8. The germline V gene encodes CDR1 SGHDT and CDR2 YYEEEE. CDR3 sequence reads: CASSFDREYFNEQFF. Written as DNA, the CDR3 is TGTGCCAGCAGCTTCGACAGGGAATATTTCAATGAGCAGTTCTTC.

The rearrangement links TRBV9 to TRBJ2-1, with TRBD1 matching over 11 bases. Germline-derived CDR1 and CDR2 are SGDLS and YYNGEE. The CDR3 spans 15 residues. V lost 0 bases to trimming and J lost 9 bases; unmatched junction nucleotides: 5. CDR3 nucleotide sequence: TGTGCCAGCAGCGTAGTGGGACAGGGGGGAAGTGAGCAGTTCTTC. It codes for CASSVVGQGGSEQFF. Based on the CDR3 plus reference TRBV9 and TRBJ2-1, the full variable domain is DSGVTQTPKHLITATGQRVTLRCSPRSGDLSVYWYQQSLDQGLQFLIQYYNGEERAKGNILERFSAQQFPDLHSELNLSSLELGDSALYFCASSVVGQGGSEQFFGPGTRLTVL.

The V gene is TRBV30, the J gene TRBJ2-7; 7 bases agree with TRBD2. The CDR3 is made up of 13 amino acids. Trimming cost V 5 bases and J 6 bases; bases outside gene matches: 10. From germline, CDR1 is GTSNPN and CDR2 SVGIG (reference sequence). CDR3: CAWVKRDAGEQYF. In DNA form, the CDR3 reads TGTGCCTGGGTTAAGCGGGATGCGGGCGAGCAGTACTTC.

The chain joins TRBV10-3 to TRBJ1-1; D is ambiguous. This CDR3 contains 14 residues. With 0 bases removed from V and 4 bases from J, the gap between germline ends came to 9 bases. In germline, CDR1 is ENHRY, CDR2 SYGVKD. The CDR3 spells CAISESNSPTEAFF. The CDR3, as DNA: TGTGCCATCAGTGAGTCGAACTCTCCCACTGAAGCTTTCTTT.

V is TRBV4-1 and J is TRBJ2-5, with 9 nucleotides matching TRBD1. V lost 0 bases, J lost 2 bases, and 13 bases stayed unmatched. This CDR3 is built from 19 residues. The germline V gene has CDR1 MGHRA and CDR2 YSYEKL. DNA for the CDR3: TGCGCCAGCAGCCAAGACCTTCAAACAGGGGGCATCTCACAAGAGACCCAGTACTTC. Residues: CASSQDLQTGGISQETQYF.

The chain employs TRBV6-1 and TRBJ1-5; D remains ambiguous. With 2 bases removed from V and 10 bases from J, the gap between germline ends came to 12 bases. The CDR3 length is 13 residues. CDR1 is MNHNS, CDR2 SASEGT, per germline. The CDR3 DNA reads as TGTGCCAGCAGTGAACATATAGTTTATCCCCAGCATTTT. Its translation: CASSEHIVYPQHF.

The V gene is TRBV2, the J gene TRBJ1-6; D not certain. The CDR3 is 16 amino acids. Between the trimmed V and J ends, which lost 1 base and 0 bases, there was a span of 7 bases. Germline V gene sequence: CDR1 SNHLY, CDR2 FYNNEI. The CDR3 nucleotides read TGTGCCAGCAGTGAAGTATCTATCTCCTATAATTCACCCCTCCACTTT. Residues: CASSEVSISYNSPLHF.

The rearrangement uses TRBV10-3 and TRBJ2-5; 8 bases map to TRBD1. V lost 6 bases, J lost 5 bases, and 5 bases stayed unmatched. CDR3 length: 13 amino acids. Germline CDR1 reads ENHRY; CDR2 reads SYGVKD. CDR3 sequence: CAIRQGEGETQYF. The CDR3 DNA reads as TGTGCCATCAGACAGGGGGAAGGGGAGACCCAGTACTTC.

This rearrangement joins TRBV6-5 to TRBJ2-1; TRBD2 matches 10 bases. Losses at the gene ends were 7 bases for V and 4 bases for J; bases not matched to a gene: 4. The CDR3 loop spans 14 amino acids. CDR1 MNHEY and CDR2 SVGAGI come from the germline V gene. In nucleotides, the CDR3 is TGTGCCAGCATGTGGACTAGCGGTTACAATGAGCAGTTCTTC. Translation: CASMWTSGYNEQFF.

This clone appeared a few times. The chain has TRBV4-1 and TRBJ2-7; 7 nucleotides line up with TRBD1. This CDR3 is built from 16 residues. Germline assignment: CDR1 MGHRA and CDR2 YSYEKL. V trimming: 1 base; J trimming: 0 bases; junction bases outside the gene matches: 6. In DNA, the CDR3 is TGCGCCAGCAGCCAAGTAGGGGGCCGGAGCTCCTACGAGCAGTACTTC. The encoded protein is CASSQVGGRSSYEQYF.

This rearrangement joins TRBV7-3 to TRBJ1-5; D gene unclear. CDR1 and CDR2 (germline): SGHTA, FQGTGA. With 4 bases removed from V and 5 bases from J, the gap between germline ends came to 15 bases. This CDR3 region has 15 residues. CDR3 protein: CASSSRSRPYQPQHF. The DNA of the CDR3 is TGTGCCAGCAGCTCCCGGTCGAGGCCTTATCAGCCCCAGCATTTT.

The chain employs TRBV5-1 and TRBJ2-5, with a tentative D call TRBD1 (6 bases). The V and J ends lost 5 bases and 2 bases respectively, with 19 bases between them. CDR1 and CDR2 from the germline V gene are SGHRS and YFSETQ. This CDR3 is built from 16 residues. The CDR3 DNA is TGCGCCAGCAGACCGACAACAGGGTCGGCGCAAGAGACCCAGTACTTC. Residues: CASRPTTGSAQETQYF.

Relative to its sample, this clone is medium-sized (0.01 to 0.1%). The chain couples TRBV5-1 to TRBJ2-3, with 9 bases identical to TRBD2. Trimming at V came to 0 bases and at J to 2 bases, leaving 7 bases not matched to a gene. Germline V CDR1 and CDR2: SGHRS, YFSETQ. The CDR3 spans 17 residues. The CDR3: CASSLGLAGIFTDTQYF. CDR3 nucleotide sequence: TGCGCCAGCAGCTTGGGCCTAGCGGGAATCTTCACAGATACGCAGTATTTT.

This clone was detected once. The CDR3 coding sequence is TGTGCCACCCACCCCGGGGGTGGTAATCAGCCCCAGCATTTT. It encodes CATHPGGGNQPQHF. The J gene is TRBJ1-5, the V gene TRBV28; tentatively, D is TRBD1 (5 bases). Deletions cut 10 bases from V and 4 bases from J, with 17 bases between. Germline V gives CDR1 MDHEN, CDR2 SYDVKM. The CDR3 has 14 residues. The whole variable domain, filled in from reference TRBV28 and TRBJ1-5, reads DVKVTQSSRYLVKRTGEKVFLECVQDMDHENMFWYRQDPGLGLRLIYFSYDVKMKEKGDIPEGYSVSREKKERFSLILESASTNQTSMYLCATHPGGGNQPQHFGDGTRLSIL.

V and J are TRBV3-1 (or the pseudogene TRBV3-2) and TRBJ2-1; D gene uncertain. The CDR3 is made up of 13 amino acids. Deletions cut 1 base from V and 5 bases from J, with 6 bases between. Germline V gives CDR1 LGHDT, CDR2 YNNKEL (reference sequence). The CDR3 nucleotides are TGTGCCAGCAGCCAAGTTTCGGACAATGAGCAGTTCTTC. Translating it yields CASSQVSDNEQFF.

This chain links TRBV9 with TRBJ2-3; weak D call: TRBD1 (6 bases). The V end lost 1 base, the J end lost 10 bases, and 13 bases lay between the germline ends. Germline V gene data show CDR1 as SGDLS and CDR2 as YYNGEE. This CDR3 has 13 residues. This CDR3 reads CASSVKTGLAQYF. Written as DNA, the CDR3 is TGTGCCAGCAGCGTAAAGACAGGTTTAGCGCAGTATTTT.

The V and J genes are TRBV4-2 and TRBJ1-1; the D gene is possibly TRBD1 (5 bases). V lost 6 bases to trimming and J lost 1 base, with 9 bases between them. CDR1 LGHNA and CDR2 YNFKEQ come from the germline V gene. CDR3 length: 13 amino acids. The CDR3 DNA reads as TGTGCCAGCAGTAAGACAGAGAACACTGAAGCTTTCTTT. This gives the protein CASSKTENTEAFF.

The CDR3, as DNA: TGTGCCAGCGGAGGGACGGCCAGCAATCAGCCCCAGCATTTT. This gives the protein CASGGTASNQPQHF. This rearrangement joins TRBV6-5 to TRBJ1-5; D is perhaps TRBD1 (5 bases). V gave up 8 bases and J gave up 1 base, with 12 bases separating them. The germline gives CDR1 MNHEY, CDR2 SVGAGI. This CDR3 region has 14 residues.

J is TRBJ1-5 and V is TRBV30; D might be TRBD1 (6 bases). The germline CDR1 and CDR2 sequences are GTSNPN and SVGIG (reference sequence). V gave up 3 bases and J gave up 4 bases, with 10 bases separating them. The CDR3 sequence is 13 residues long. CDR3 coding DNA: TGTGCCTGGAGAGGACAGATTAATCAGCCCCAGCATTTT. Protein product: CAWRGQINQPQHF. Full variable domain (remainder filled in from reference TRBV30 and TRBJ1-5): SQTIHQWPATLVQPVGSPLSLECTVEGTSNPNLYWYRQAAGRGLQLLFYSVGIGQISSEVPQNLSASRPQDRQFILSSKKLLLSDSGFYLCAWRGQINQPQHFGDGTRLSIL.

The V and J genes are TRBV7-3 and TRBJ2-1, with TRBD2 matching over 10 bases. The length of the CDR3 is 15 residues. The germline CDR1 and CDR2 sequences are SGHTA and FQGTGA. The ends lost 4 bases at V and 3 bases at J; junction bases unmatched: 3. DNA for the CDR3: TGTGCCAGCAGCTCGGGACTAGCGAACTACAATGAGCAGTTCTTC. It specifies CASSSGLANYNEQFF.

The genes are TRBV11-2 and TRBJ2-7; TRBD1 aligns across 11 bases. The germline V gene encodes CDR1 SGHAT and CDR2 FQNNGV. Trimming cost V 5 bases and J 2 bases; bases outside gene matches: 5. The CDR3 covers 15 residues. The CDR3 here is CASSIGTGGPYEQYF. CDR3 nucleotide sequence: TGTGCCAGCAGCATCGGGACAGGGGGTCCCTACGAGCAGTACTTC.

CDR3 bases: TGTGCCAGCAGCTTAACGCGGGAGACAAATGAGCAGTTCTTC. Translating gives CASSLTRETNEQFF. This rearrangement joins TRBV7-3 to TRBJ2-1; 7 bases map to TRBD2. The ends lost 0 bases at V and 7 bases at J; junction bases unmatched: 3. The CDR3 runs to 14 residues. The germline V gene encodes CDR1 SGHTA and CDR2 FQGTGA.

V usage is TRBV7-6 and J usage is TRBJ2-7; D remains ambiguous. The germline CDR1 and CDR2 sequences are SGHVS and FNYEAQ. The CDR3 is 12 amino acids. V was shortened by 5 bases and J by 6 bases, with 11 bases between the two germline ends. CDR3 amino acids: CASSPARSEQYF. The CDR3 nucleotides read TGTGCCAGCAGCCCCGCCCGCAGCGAGCAGTACTTC.

The genes are TRBV27 and TRBJ2-2; perhaps TRBD2 as D (6 bases). There are 17 residues in the CDR3. V lost 5 bases and J lost 5, with 21 bases in between. CDR1 and CDR2 (germline): MNHEY, SMNVEV (reference sequence). CDR3 protein: CASSPELVRLVTGELFF. The CDR3 DNA follows: TGTGCCAGCAGTCCCGAGCTGGTCCGACTAGTAACCGGGGAGCTGTTTTTT.

The chain combines TRBV4-1 with TRBJ1-2, with 7 nucleotides matching TRBD1. V gave up 2 bases and J gave up 4 bases; unmatched junction bases: 4. This CDR3 contains 14 residues. Germline lookup yields CDR1 MGHRA and CDR2 YSYEKL. Written as DNA, the CDR3 is TGCGCCAGCAGCCAATCGACAGGGTCCTATGGCTACACCTTC. Amino acids: CASSQSTGSYGYTF.

This sequence joins TRBV30 and TRBJ2-7; possible D gene TRBD1, 5 bases. CDR1 and CDR2 from the germline V gene are GTSNPN and SVGIG (reference sequence). This CDR3 has 14 residues. V lost 2 bases, J lost 2 bases, and 13 bases lay in between. CDR3 protein: CAWSKGHLPYEQYF. In DNA form, the CDR3 reads TGTGCCTGGAGTAAAGGACATTTGCCCTACGAGCAGTACTTC.

The gene calls are TRBV4-3 and TRBJ2-2; possibly TRBD2 for D (5 bases). V shed 0 bases and J shed 2 bases, with 13 bases lying between them. CDR3 size: 17 residues. Germline-derived CDR1 and CDR2 are LGHNA and YSLEER. The CDR3 nucleotides are TGCGCCAGCAGCCAAGATACAGAGGGATATAACACCGGGGAGCTGTTTTTT. Translated: CASSQDTEGYNTGELFF.

The V and J genes are TRBV4-1 and TRBJ2-3, with D possibly TRBD1 on 5 matching bases. The CDR3 is made up of 14 amino acids. Germline V CDR1 and CDR2: MGHRA, YSYEKL. V was clipped by 4 bases and J by 2 bases, with 10 bases between them. The CDR3 is CASSRQISTDTQYF. Written as DNA, the CDR3 is TGCGCCAGCAGCCGACAGATTTCCACAGATACGCAGTATTTT.

The V gene is TRBV7-9, the J gene TRBJ2-1; a weak D match, TRBD2 (6 bases). V was cut by 1 base and J by 6 bases, with 10 bases left in between. This CDR3 region has 14 residues. CDR1 is SEHNR, CDR2 FQNEAQ, per germline (reference sequence). DNA for the CDR3: TGTGCCAGCAGCTTAGGCACTAGCAGCAATGAGCAGTTCTTC. Amino acid sequence: CASSLGTSSNEQFF.

The chain uses TRBV4-2 and TRBJ2-7; no firm D call. Germline CDR1 LGHNA, CDR2 YNFKEQ. The CDR3 runs 12 residues. The V and J ends lost 0 bases and 2 bases respectively, with 2 bases between them. This CDR3 reads CASSQDTYEQYF. The CDR3, as DNA: TGTGCCAGCAGCCAAGATACCTACGAGCAGTACTTC.